The clone carrying this T cell receptor beta chain was picked up one time. Its antigen is unidentified. This sample is drawn from a study of T cells in localized non-small cell lung cancer. Some clones are missing from TCRdb's copy, which holds only in-frame ones; the method was immunoSEQ multiplex PCR. The sample holds about 72,000 clones, roughly 86% seen once. Study-wide results and caveats: A single tumor region was sequenced, leaving heterogeneity possible. Longer survival (overall) was linked to higher T cell density in blood.

Unmatched junction bases numbered 0, after V lost 3 bases and J lost 0 bases. Germline CDR1 and CDR2: SGDLS and YYNGEE. CDR3 length equals 14 residues. V usage is TRBV9 and J usage is TRBJ2-3; 8 bases are shared with TRBD2. The sequencing here drew on peripheral blood, taken before any cancer treatment. This receptor was identified in a female donor at least 60 years old with stage I lung adenocarcinoma. The CDR3 reads CASSASGSTDTQYF. CDR3 bases: TGTGCCAGCAGCGCTAGCGGGAGCACAGATACGCAGTATTTT.